A single sample is the source of the 32 T cell receptor beta chains below, sequenced in a study of response to subunit inactivated influenza vaccine. MiXCR was run by TCRdb on the RT-PCR reads, yielding one entry per CDR3 protein. This repertoire shows about 650,000 distinct CDR3 sequences, 15% to 18% found once; its top ten account for approximately 10%. Here the sequenced sample was PBMCs from blood, taken 11 to 12 days after vaccination. The receptors stem from a man aged 45-65 years who received an inactivated influenza vaccine.

This clonotype occurred a few times. The chain carries TRBV19 and TRBJ1-5; possible D gene TRBD1, 5 bases. V lost 1 base and J 2 bases, leaving 9 bases between the germline ends. The CDR3 runs to 15 residues. Germline V gene data show CDR1 as LNHDA and CDR2 as SQIVND (reference sequence). The CDR3 spells CASSIGSRGNQPQHF. In DNA, the CDR3 is TGTGCCAGTAGTATAGGGAGCAGGGGCAATCAGCCCCAGCATTTT.

This clonotype was recorded a few times. As DNA, the CDR3 is TGTGCCAGCAGCCCCTTGGCTAGCGGGAATACGCAGTATTTT. Translation gives CASSPLASGNTQYF. J is TRBJ2-3 and V is TRBV3-1; 9 bases map to TRBD2. Germline-derived CDR1 and CDR2 are LGHDT and YNNKEL (reference sequence). Trimming cost V 4 bases and J 7 bases; bases outside gene matches: 6. The CDR3 has 14 residues.

This chain joins TRBV6-2 or TRBV6-3 and TRBJ2-3; 7 nucleotides match TRBD1. This CDR3 spans 16 amino acids. Per the germline V gene, CDR1 is MNHEY and CDR2 is SVGEGT. Losses at the gene ends were 2 bases for V and 4 bases for J; bases not matched to a gene: 9. The CDR3 region has the DNA TGTGCCAGCAGTTACCTCCCCCGACAGGGCGCAGATACGCAGTATTTT. Its translation: CASSYLPRQGADTQYF.

The V and J genes are TRBV6-1 and TRBJ2-1; possible D gene TRBD1, 6 bases. CDR3 length equals 15 residues. V was clipped by 6 bases and J by 4 bases, with 16 bases between them. Germline CDR1 MNHNS, CDR2 SASEGT. The CDR3 nucleotides read TGTGCCAGCAGCCCTCCCGGGACACAGTACAATGAGCAGTTCTTC. The encoded protein is CASSPPGTQYNEQFF.

This clonotype was detected only a few times. This sequence joins TRBV11-2 and TRBJ1-1, with TRBD1 identical over 8 bases. Germline V lookup: CDR1 SGHAT, CDR2 FQNNGV. V shed 2 bases, J shed 3 bases, and the junction held 8 bases outside the gene matches. CDR3 length: 16 residues. The CDR3 is CASSLLQGAKDTEAFF. CDR3 bases: TGTGCCAGCAGCTTACTCCAGGGGGCGAAGGACACTGAAGCTTTCTTT. Based on the CDR3 plus reference TRBV11-2 and TRBJ1-1, the full variable domain is EAGVAQSPRYKIIEKRQSVAFWCNPISGHATLYWYQQILGQGPKLLIQFQNNGVVDDSQLPKDRFSAERLKGVDSTLKIQPAKLEDSAVYLCASSLLQGAKDTEAFFGQGTRLTVV.

This sequence joins TRBV12-3 or TRBV12-4 and TRBJ1-2, with D unclear. The CDR3 is made up of 13 amino acids. Trimming removed 1 base at V and 4 bases at J, with 7 bases between. The CDR3 loop reads CASSLGRIYGYTF. Written as DNA, the CDR3 is TGTGCCAGCAGTTTAGGCAGGATCTATGGCTACACCTTC.

The CDR3 sequence is CASNSQPWRGEQTQYF. DNA of the CDR3: TGTGCCAGCAATAGTCAACCCTGGCGGGGCGAACAGACCCAGTACTTC. This chain links TRBV6-2 or TRBV6-3 with TRBJ2-5; D perhaps matches TRBD2 (6 bases). V was clipped by 7 bases and J by 6 bases, with 24 bases between them. The CDR3 extends over 16 amino acids. Per the germline V gene, CDR1 is MNHEY and CDR2 is SVGEGT.

V gene TRBV20-1 combines with J gene TRBJ2-7; TRBD1 agrees at 11 bases. Unmatched junction bases numbered 2, after V lost 3 bases and J lost 1 base. Per germline, CDR1 DFQATT and CDR2 SNEGSKA (reference sequence). The CDR3 covers 14 residues. CDR3 DNA sequence: TGCAGTGCTAGGCGGGACAGGGGGTCCTACGAGCAGTACTTC. It specifies CSARRDRGSYEQYF.

This clonotype appeared a few times. The chain has TRBV5-4 and TRBJ2-5; 7 nucleotides align to TRBD2. CDR3 length: 15 residues. Trimming cost V 0 bases and J 2 bases; bases outside gene matches: 4. CDR1 is SGHNT, CDR2 YYREEE, per germline (reference sequence). CDR3 bases: TGTGCCAGCAGCTTGGGCCCGGGGGGACAAGAGACCCAGTACTTC. It translates to CASSLGPGGQETQYF.

This clonotype came up a few times. This rearrangement joins TRBV12-3 or TRBV12-4 to TRBJ2-7; TRBD2 matches 7 bases. J was trimmed by 5 bases and V by 6 bases; bases with no gene match: 7. This CDR3 is 13 amino acids long. CDR3 coding DNA: TGTGCCAGCAGCCCGACTAGCTTCAACGAGCAGTACTTC. It translates to CASSPTSFNEQYF.

The genes are TRBV5-1 and TRBJ2-5; TRBD2 matches at 12 bases. Germline loops: CDR1 SGHRS, CDR2 YFSETQ. This CDR3 contains 17 residues. The junction had 7 bases not matched to a gene; V was cut back by 2 bases and J by 2 bases. CDR3 in DNA: TGCGCCAGCAGCTTCCGGACTAGCGGGACCCTACAAGAGACCCAGTACTTC. Translated, it gives CASSFRTSGTLQETQYF.

The chain joins TRBV5-5 to TRBJ2-1; TRBD2 agrees at 10 bases. CDR1 SGHKS and CDR2 YYEKEE come from the germline V gene (reference sequence). V was pared by 3 bases and J by 5 bases, with 11 bases of the junction left unmatched. The CDR3 has 17 residues. CDR3 protein: CASSSRVTSGINNEQFF. In DNA form, the CDR3 reads TGTGCCAGCAGCTCCCGGGTCACTAGCGGGATCAACAATGAGCAGTTCTTC.

The V gene is TRBV5-1, the J gene TRBJ2-1; D is unresolved. The CDR3 length is 13 residues. V was shortened by 4 bases and J by 5 bases, with 10 bases between the two germline ends. In germline, CDR1 is SGHRS, CDR2 YFSETQ. Written as DNA, the CDR3 is TGCGCCAGCAGCCCATGGCAGGACAATGAGCAGTTCTTC. The encoded protein is CASSPWQDNEQFF.

The sample holds a few counts of this clonotype. This sequence joins TRBV5-1 and TRBJ2-1, with 10 positions matching TRBD2. V lost 3 bases, J lost 4 bases, and 4 bases stayed unmatched. CDR1 and CDR2 (germline): SGHRS, YFSETQ. CDR3 length: 15 residues. The CDR3 loop is CASSSAGGLYNEQFF. The CDR3 DNA reads as TGCGCCAGCAGCTCAGCGGGGGGGCTATACAATGAGCAGTTCTTC.

The genes are TRBV9 and TRBJ2-6; possible D gene TRBD1, 5 bases. CDR1 is SGDLS and CDR2 is YYNGEE in the germline V gene. The length of the CDR3 is 15 residues. Trimming pared 3 bases from V and 4 bases from J, leaving 11 bases between. CDR3: CASSGSGSGANVLTF. Written as DNA, the CDR3 is TGTGCCAGCAGCGGCTCAGGGTCAGGGGCCAACGTCCTGACTTTC.

This clonotype was detected ten times or more. V usage is TRBV29-1 and J usage is TRBJ2-3; TRBD2 matches 7 bases. Trimming removed 4 bases from V and 0 bases from J; junction bases left unmatched: 1. The CDR3 is 13 residues long. The germline CDR1 and CDR2 sequences are SQVTM and ANQGSEA. The chain's CDR3 is CSVGLASTDTQYF. The CDR3 DNA follows: TGCAGCGTTGGACTAGCTAGCACAGATACGCAGTATTTT.

Ten or more counts support this clonotype. A read error may produce the germline difference seen at one junction end. V is TRBV12-3 or TRBV12-4 and J is TRBJ2-5, with 14 bases identical to TRBD2. This CDR3 comprises 16 residues. CDR3 sequence (DNA): TGCGCCAGCAGCTTTGGACTAGCGGGAGGTCAAGAGACCCAGTACTTC. Protein: CASSFGLAGGQETQYF.

This chain joins TRBV7-2 and TRBJ2-1; D gene unclear. This CDR3 comprises 12 residues. Trimming shortened V by 7 bases and J by 8 bases, and 12 bases separated the two germline ends. CDR1 is SGHTA and CDR2 is FQGNSA in the germline V gene. The CDR3 coding sequence is TGTGCCAGCAACCGAAGGCGTTATGAGCAGTTCTTC. It codes for CASNRRRYEQFF.

This chain connects TRBV9 to TRBJ1-6, with a weak D call TRBD1 (6 bases). Trimming removed 3 bases at V and 4 bases at J, with 11 bases between. The germline gives CDR1 SGDLS, CDR2 YYNGEE. The CDR3 totals 15 residues. The CDR3 protein is CASSGPGQYNSPLHF. DNA of the CDR3: TGTGCCAGCAGCGGACCGGGACAATATAATTCACCCCTCCACTTT. Filled out from reference TRBV9 and TRBJ1-6, the complete variable domain reads DSGVTQTPKHLITATGQRVTLRCSPRSGDLSVYWYQQSLDQGLQFLIQYYNGEERAKGNILERFSAQQFPDLHSELNLSSLELGDSALYFCASSGPGQYNSPLHFGNGTRLTVT.

In its sample, this clonotype was seen many times. The chain is built from TRBV6-2 or TRBV6-3 and TRBJ2-3; D unresolved. V was pared by 0 bases and J by 4 bases, with 2 bases between. This CDR3 is built from 12 residues. CDR1 is MNHEY and CDR2 is SVGEGT in the germline V gene. CDR3 sequence (DNA): TGTGCCAGCAGTTACTCGTCAGATACGCAGTATTTT. Protein: CASSYSSDTQYF.

The genes are TRBV6-1 and TRBJ2-2; 10 nucleotides line up with TRBD1. The V gene end was trimmed by 4 bases and the J gene end by 4 bases; junction bases not matched to a gene: 3. Looked up from germline, CDR1 is MNHNS and CDR2 is SASEGT. The CDR3 runs 15 residues. CDR3 DNA: TGTGCCAGCAGTGGGACAGGGGGGCCCACCGGGGAGCTGTTTTTT. Translation gives CASSGTGGPTGELFF.

The chain is built from TRBV29-1 and TRBJ1-2, with TRBD1 identical over 8 bases. The J segment lost 4 bases and the V segment lost 7 bases, leaving 5 bases of the junction unmatched. The length of the CDR3 is 12 residues. Germline V gene lookup returns CDR1 SQVTM and CDR2 ANQGSEA. CDR3: CSGSTGGYGYTF. Written as DNA, the CDR3 is TGCAGCGGGAGTACAGGGGGCTATGGCTACACCTTC.

This clonotype occurred a few times. This chain uses TRBV6-1 with TRBJ2-7, with D uncertain. Germline-derived CDR1 and CDR2 are MNHNS and SASEGT. This CDR3 spans 15 amino acids. Trimming removed 6 bases at V and 0 bases at J, with 15 bases between. The CDR3 region is CASRRTDGPSYEQYF. In nucleotides, the CDR3 is TGTGCCAGCAGAAGAACCGACGGCCCCTCCTACGAGCAGTACTTC.

J is TRBJ2-2 and V is TRBV10-1; D unresolved. CDR1 is WNHNN, CDR2 SYGVQD, per germline (reference sequence). Deletions cut 4 bases from V and 6 bases from J, with 12 bases between. The CDR3 runs 14 residues. CDR3 sequence (DNA): TGCGCCAGCAGTGCTACAAGAGTCCCCGGGGAGCTGTTTTTT. It yields the protein CASSATRVPGELFF.

In this sample, this clonotype turned up a few times. V usage is TRBV20-1 and J usage is TRBJ2-7; TRBD2 is a possible D gene (5 bases). Germline V gene data show CDR1 as DFQATT and CDR2 as SNEGSKA (reference sequence). Trimming took off 0 bases at V and 5 bases at J, with 17 bases between the two ends. The CDR3 has 15 residues. The CDR3 here is CSARETGSFSNEQYF. The CDR3 DNA is TGCAGTGCTAGAGAAACGGGGTCATTTAGCAACGAGCAGTACTTC.

The chain uses TRBV20-1 and TRBJ2-3; no definite D call. V shed 4 bases and J shed 8 bases, with 16 bases lying between them. CDR1 is DFQATT and CDR2 is SNEGSKA in the germline V gene (reference sequence). The CDR3 has 13 amino acids. DNA for the CDR3: TGCAGTGCTATCGAGACCAGAGGTGGTACGCAGTATTTT. Translating it yields CSAIETRGGTQYF.

The chain joins TRBV6-1 to TRBJ2-7; no reliable D call. CDR3 size: 13 residues. Germline CDR1 and CDR2: MNHNS and SASEGT. Trimming removed 0 bases at V and 5 bases at J, with 8 bases between. Here the CDR3 reads CASSEAWGNEQYF. In DNA form, the CDR3 reads TGTGCCAGCAGTGAAGCATGGGGAAACGAGCAGTACTTC.

This clonotype was picked up a small number of times. The chain has TRBV6-5 and TRBJ2-7; 11 nucleotides agree with TRBD2. The junction had 7 bases not matched to a gene; V was cut back by 4 bases and J by 5 bases. The CDR3 has 15 amino acids. CDR1 is MNHEY, CDR2 SVGAGI, per germline. The CDR3 reads CASSFTSGSSDEQYF. The CDR3 nucleotides read TGTGCCAGCAGTTTCACTAGCGGGAGTTCCGACGAGCAGTACTTC.

This clonotype has just a few counts. The chain carries TRBV5-1 and TRBJ2-7; a possible D gene is TRBD1 (6 bases). In germline, CDR1 is SGHRS, CDR2 YFSETQ. The V and J ends lost 5 bases and 0 bases respectively, with 15 bases between them. CDR3 length equals 15 residues. The CDR3 is CASRTRQDPSYEQYF. For the CDR3, the DNA is TGCGCCAGCAGAACTAGACAGGACCCCTCCTACGAGCAGTACTTC.

This clonotype was picked up a small number of times. The CDR3 sequence is CASSQDPTDTQYF. CDR3 DNA sequence: TGTGCCAGCAGCCAAGATCCCACAGATACGCAGTATTTT. The chain links TRBV3-1 to TRBJ2-3; D is unclear. The germline V and J ends were trimmed by 0 bases and 2 bases, with 3 bases remaining between them. This CDR3 region has 13 residues. The V gene's germline CDR1 is LGHDT and CDR2 YNNKEL (reference sequence).

On this clonotype itself: This may arise from a read error, as a much more abundant clone is one base away. The rearrangement uses TRBV28 and TRBJ2-3; 14 nucleotides align to TRBD2. The CDR3 is 18 residues long. Germline CDR1 reads MDHEN; CDR2 reads SYDVKM. Here the CDR3 reads CASGRLAGGKASTYTQYF. CDR3 coding DNA: TGTGCCAGCGGGAGACTAGCGGGGGGGAAAGCTAGCACATATACGCAGTATTTT.

J is TRBJ2-5 and V is TRBV27; TRBD2 agrees at 14 bases. J was trimmed by 4 bases and V by 5 bases; bases with no gene match: 9. The germline gives CDR1 MNHEY, CDR2 SMNVEV (reference sequence). CDR3 size: 17 residues. This chain's CDR3 is CASSRNPGLAGVETQYF. As DNA, the CDR3 is TGTGCCAGCAGTCGAAACCCGGGACTAGCGGGGGTAGAGACCCAGTACTTC.